There are a few counts of the clone carrying this TCR beta chain. Time point indicated: recipient sample about 28 days before transplant, after cytoreduction. These data belong to a study of T cell clonotyping in hematopoietic cell transplantation. The germline CDR1 and CDR2 sequences are SGHTA and FQGNSA. Trimming took 1 base from V and 4 from J, leaving 13 bases between them. The CDR3 length is 15 residues. Clones were read by immunoSEQ multiplex PCR, and TCRdb kept only the in-frame ones, dropping some. The table has roughly 50,000 clones, 80% to 90% seen once. The clonotype comes from a man in his 60s with biphenotypic leukemia. Some clones in this sample may be carry-over from other donors' samples. The sequenced sample was peripheral blood mononuclear cells, obtained before stem cell transplant. V and J are TRBV7-2 and TRBJ1-2; D uncertain. The CDR3 DNA reads as TGTGCCAGCAGCTTAGTTGTAGGTTCGGGCTATGGCTACACCTTC. Its protein is CASSLVVGSGYGYTF.